The rows below give T cell receptor beta chains drawn from one sample of a study of cytomegalovirus exposure and HLA in healthy donors. Data came from immunoSEQ multiplex PCR; TCRdb stores just in-frame clones and leaves some out. The repertoire holds over 150,000 clones, with around 81% as singletons. Sequenced sample: PBMCs. These receptor sequences come from a woman in her fifties or sixties in good health and CMV-seronegative. Each CDR3 is given with its conserved first and last residue. D genes are given only for firm matches. The size of a clone is reported for some rows only, either as once, few or many, or as a class for expanded clones.

j_call,v_call,d_call,clone_size,cdr3_nt,cdr3_aa
TRBJ2-3,TRBV7-2,TRBD2,.,TGTGCCAGCTATAGCGGGGGGGGCCGGGGCAATACGCAGTATTTT,CASYSGGGRGNTQYF
TRBJ1-2,TRBV6-6,TRBD1,.,TGTGCCACCCTCGGGGACAGCTATGGCTACACCTTC,CATLGDSYGYTF
TRBJ2-7,TRBV7-6,.,.,TGTGCCAGCAGCCCCGTCCCTACAGGGTTCGGAGAGCAGTACTTC,CASSPVPTGFGEQYF
TRBJ2-3,TRBV21-1,.,.,TGTGCCAGCTGGCCACTTTGCGTGCGGGGCCCAAAAACAGATACGCAGTATTTT,CASWPLCVRGPKTDTQYF
TRBJ1-2,TRBV5-6,TRBD1,.,TGTGCCAGCAGCTTGTCAGGACAGGCTTATGGCTACACCTTC,CASSLSGQAYGYTF
TRBJ1-5,TRBV6-1,.,.,TGTGCCAGCAGTGTGAAGAGTCAGCCCCAGCATTTT,CASSVKSQPQHF
TRBJ1-5,TRBV4-3,.,.,TGCGCCAGCAGCCCCCGCAGGGCGATCGGCAATCAGCCCCAGCATTTT,CASSPRRAIGNQPQHF
TRBJ2-1,TRBV11-2,TRBD1,.,TGTGCCAGCAGCTTGGGACAGCCATACAATGAGCAGTTCTTC,CASSLGQPYNEQFF
TRBJ1-5,TRBV30,.,.,TGTGCCTGGAGTGTAAGTCACTTCAATCAGCCCCAGCATTTT,CAWSVSHFNQPQHF
TRBJ2-1,TRBV4-3,TRBD2,.,TGCGCCAGCAGCCAACTAGCGGGAGCTAATAATGAGCAGTTCTTC,CASSQLAGANNEQFF
TRBJ2-1,TRBV16,TRBD2,.,TGTGCCAGTACTAGCGGGAGGATTTCGGAGAATGAGCAGTTCTTC,CASTSGRISENEQFF
TRBJ2-1,TRBV11-3,.,.,TGTGCCAGCAGCTCAGGTTCCTACAATGAGCAGTTCTTC,CASSSGSYNEQFF
TRBJ2-1,TRBV19,.,.,TGTGCCAGTAGTATGGGCGACAGAAACTACAATGAGCAGTTCTTC,CASSMGDRNYNEQFF
TRBJ2-2,TRBV7-9,.,.,TGTGCCAGCAGTCCCCAGACGAACACCGGGGAGCTGTTTTTT,CASSPQTNTGELFF
TRBJ2-7,TRBV9,TRBD1,.,TGTGCCAGCAGCAAATGGACAGGTGAACAGTACTTC,CASSKWTGEQYF
TRBJ1-4,TRBV2,.,.,TGTGCCAGCAGTGAAGCGGGGAGGGTGGGGAAACTGTTTTTT,CASSEAGRVGKLFF
TRBJ1-4,TRBV10-2,TRBD1,.,TGCGCCAGCGGACAGGGGCCGGCTAATGAAAAACTGTTTTTT,CASGQGPANEKLFF
TRBJ1-2,TRBV6-1,.,once,TGTGCCAGCAGTTCCGCAGGGTTAGGCTACACCTTC,CASSSAGLGYTF
TRBJ2-7,TRBV5-5,TRBD2,.,TGTGCCAGCAGCTTGGCCAGACTAGCGGGAGCCGAGCAGTACTTC,CASSLARLAGAEQYF
TRBJ1-3,TRBV4-2,.,.,TGTGCCAGCAGCCAAGATCCCAGGGGTGGAAACACCATATATTTT,CASSQDPRGGNTIYF
TRBJ2-7,TRBV6-6,.,.,TGTGCCAGCAACGGGGGATCCTCCTACGAGCAGTACTTC,CASNGGSSYEQYF
TRBJ2-2,TRBV6-6,.,.,TGTGCCAGCAGCCGGACAAGCACCGGGGAGCTGTTTTTT,CASSRTSTGELFF
TRBJ2-4,TRBV28,.,.,TGTGCCAGCAGTCCTCCCGGGGGAAACATTCAGTACTTC,CASSPPGGNIQYF
TRBJ2-1,TRBV7-2,TRBD1,.,TGTGCCAGCAGCTTAGGGGACAGGGGATGGAGTGAGCAGTTCTTC,CASSLGDRGWSEQFF
TRBJ2-1,TRBV28,TRBD2,.,TGTGCCAGCAGTTTAGCGGGAGTAACCTACAATGAGCAGTTCTTC,CASSLAGVTYNEQFF
TRBJ2-1,TRBV9,TRBD2,.,TGTGCCAGCAGCCCTAGACTAGCGGTCAGCTCCTACAATGAGCAGTTCTTC,CASSPRLAVSSYNEQFF
TRBJ1-4,TRBV25-1,.,.,TGTGCCAGCAGTACAGACCAGGGGCTAAATGAAAAACTGTTTTTT,CASSTDQGLNEKLFF
TRBJ2-2,TRBV28,.,.,TGTGCCAGCTCCACAGTAGGTTGGGCGTCCGGGGAGCTGTTTTTT,CASSTVGWASGELFF
TRBJ2-2,TRBV7-8,TRBD2,.,TGTGCCAGCAGCCACAGCGGGGGGAACACCGGGGAGCTGTTTTTT,CASSHSGGNTGELFF
TRBJ1-5,TRBV27,TRBD1,.,TGTGCCAGCATCCCCGTGACAGGGGATCAGCCCCAGCATTTT,CASIPVTGDQPQHF
TRBJ1-1,TRBV10-3,.,.,TGTGCCATCAGTGAGTCGGACGCGGGGTTGAACACTGAAGCTTTCTTT,CAISESDAGLNTEAFF
TRBJ2-7,TRBV7-2,.,.,TGTGCCAGCAGCTTAGGCATTCCGGGCTACGAGCAGTACTTC,CASSLGIPGYEQYF
TRBJ1-1,TRBV19,TRBD1,once,TGTGCCAGTAGTATGGGGACAGGGGGCACTGAAGCTTTCTTT,CASSMGTGGTEAFF
TRBJ2-3,TRBV7-2,TRBD2,few,TGTGCCAGCAGCTTAGCGCTGGCGGGGGGTCAGTATTTT,CASSLALAGGQYF
TRBJ2-1,TRBV6-1,TRBD2,.,TGTGCCAGCAGTGTAGCGGGGGGGGACAACAATGAGCAGTTCTTC,CASSVAGGDNNEQFF
TRBJ1-2,TRBV27,TRBD1,.,TGTGCCAGCAGTTTCATAACAGGGGAAGCGAACTATGGCTACACCTTC,CASSFITGEANYGYTF
TRBJ1-4,TRBV29-1,.,.,TGCAGCGTTAGAATGTCGCAGTCTAATGAAAAACTGTTTTTT,CSVRMSQSNEKLFF
TRBJ1-4,TRBV28,.,few,TGTGCCAGCCGCCAGGGCAATGAAAAACTGTTTTTT,CASRQGNEKLFF